The T cell receptor (beta chain) under discussion was sequenced for a study of T cells in Graves' hyperthyroidism and ophthalmopathy. Study-wide results and caveats: Blood held most thyroid clonotypes expanded above 0.001 frequency.

Trimming pared 3 bases from V and 2 bases from J, leaving 11 bases between. The CDR3 length is 14 residues. Germline CDR1 DFQATT, CDR2 SNEGSKA (reference sequence). There were TCR beta CDR3 regions amplified from RNA transcripts. During a first-round RT-PCR of the TCR CDR3, the HTBI primer set was used. In TCRdb, the multiplex PCR reads were re-called with MiXCR into one record per CDR3 protein. This sample has around 720,000 distinct CDR3 sequences, with over 35% found just once. This clonotype is a singleton in its sample. What it recognizes is unknown. Sequenced: blood. The TCR was taken from a woman aged 40 to 50 with Graves' hyperthyroidism. The rearrangement uses TRBV20-1 and TRBJ1-3; D may be TRBD1 (5 bases). The CDR3 sequence is CSASLAGAGNTIYF. The CDR3 DNA reads TGCAGTGCTAGTCTAGCGGGGGCTGGAAACACCATATATTTT.